A selection of T cell receptor beta chains follows, all from one sample in a study of human T cells and chemical hapten exposure. Via MiXCR, TCRdb re-called the RACE reads, giving one row per CDR3 protein. Of 70,000 to 95,000 distinct CDR3 sequences in the sample, less than 8% were seen once. The sequencing here drew on whole blood, taken in connection with sensitization to the hapten diphenylcyclopropenone (DPC). Receptors originate from a woman aged 25 to 39 with alopecia areata. Some clones in this sample may be carry-over from other donors' samples. Both conserved end residues are part of each CDR3. D genes are given only for firm matches. Expanded clones get a size class; other rows say once, few or many, or leave the size out.

>TRBD2|TRBV5-1|TRBJ2-7|many
CASSPSALRGGPGEQYF
TGCGCCAGCAGCCCATCAGCGTTGCGGGGGGGGCCCGGCGAGCAGTACTTC
>-|TRBV4-2|TRBJ2-1|-
CASSRDTLGEQFF
TGTGCCAGCAGCCGGGATACGTTAGGCGAGCAGTTCTTC
>-|TRBV5-6|TRBJ1-2|many
CASSRRGRAPNYGYTF
TGTGCCAGCAGCCGACGGGGCCGTGCCCCCAACTATGGCTACACCTTC
>-|TRBV7-2|TRBJ2-3|few
CASSPGGQGTDTQYF
TGTGCCAGCAGCCCGGGGGGCCAAGGCACAGATACGCAGTATTTT
>TRBD2|TRBV7-6|TRBJ2-7|-
CASSLRGGPSYEQYF
TGTGCCAGCAGCTTAAGGGGAGGGCCTTCCTACGAGCAGTACTTC
>-|TRBV2|TRBJ1-1|few
CASSDEILLLAFF
TGTGCCAGCAGTGACGAAATCCTTTTACTGGCTTTCTTT
>TRBD1|TRBV18|TRBJ1-2|many
CASSPRGQVDYGYTF
TGTGCCAGCTCACCGCGAGGACAGGTCGACTATGGCTACACCTTC
>-|TRBV12-3/TRBV12-4|TRBJ2-3|many
CASSLGSAGYDTQYF
TGTGCCAGCAGTTTAGGGTCCGCAGGGTACGATACGCAGTATTTT
>-|TRBV5-1|TRBJ2-3|many
CASSRRDVGTDTQYF
TGCGCCAGCAGCCGGAGGGACGTGGGCACAGATACGCAGTATTTT
>-|TRBV7-9|TRBJ1-1|many
CASSLSRTMNTEAFF
TGTGCCAGCAGCTTATCGAGGACCATGAACACTGAAGCTTTCTTT
>-|TRBV11-2|TRBJ2-2|many
CASSGQHTGELFF
TGTGCCAGCAGCGGTCAGCACACCGGGGAGCTGTTTTTT
>-|TRBV12-3/TRBV12-4|TRBJ1-6|many
CASSFGDTYSPLHF
TGTGCCAGCAGTTTCGGGGACACCTATTCACCCCTCCACTTT
>-|TRBV5-1|TRBJ1-4|few
CASSPGARTDEKLFF
TGCGCCAGCAGCCCTGGGGCGAGAACTGATGAAAAACTGTTTTTT
>-|TRBV6-1|TRBJ1-2|many
CASSEPGSLGYGYTF
TGTGCCAGCAGTGAACCAGGCTCCCTAGGCTATGGCTACACCTTC
>TRBD1|TRBV29-1|TRBJ2-3|-
CSAGTGAPDTQYF
TGCAGCGCCGGGACAGGGGCGCCAGATACGCAGTATTTT
>-|TRBV13|TRBJ2-1|few
CASSLRGVLPNEQFF
TGTGCCAGCAGCTTACGAGGGGTGCTACCCAATGAGCAGTTCTTC
>-|TRBV5-1|TRBJ2-3|-
CASSPGERSTDTQYF
TGCGCCAGCAGCCCGGGGGAGCGTAGCACAGATACGCAGTATTTT
>TRBD2|TRBV27|TRBJ2-3|-
CASSFSRTSGGAWADTQYF
TGTGCCAGCAGTTTTTCCCGGACTAGCGGGGGGGCATGGGCAGATACGCAGTATTTT
>TRBD1|TRBV12-3/TRBV12-4|TRBJ1-2|few
CASSLVGFRGGTGGYTF
TGTGCCAGCAGTTTAGTGGGGTTTCGGGGGGGGACAGGTGGCTACACCTTC
>-|TRBV11-2|TRBJ2-3|many
CASSLEQTDTQYF
TGTGCCAGCAGCTTAGAGCAAACAGATACGCAGTATTTT
>TRBD1|TRBV5-4|TRBJ1-6|many
CASSFGQGRNSPLHF
TGTGCCAGCAGCTTTGGACAGGGGAGAAATTCACCCCTCCACTTT
>-|TRBV7-9|TRBJ1-1|many
CASSLGGGTEAFF
TGTGCCAGCAGCCTTGGAGGTGGCACTGAAGCTTTCTTT
>-|TRBV20-1|TRBJ1-2|many
CSASRGDYGYTF
TGCAGTGCTAGCCGAGGAGACTATGGCTACACCTTC
>-|TRBV29-1|TRBJ1-1|many
CSVVTPTTEAFF
TGCAGCGTTGTAACCCCGACCACTGAAGCTTTCTTT
>TRBD1|TRBV12-3/TRBV12-4|TRBJ1-1|-
CASSPLGPDRVVTEAFF
TGTGCCAGCAGTCCGCTGGGGCCCGACAGGGTAGTCACTGAAGCTTTCTTT
>-|TRBV29-1|TRBJ1-3|-
CSVERGNTIYF
TGCAGCGTTGAGCGTGGAAACACCATATATTTT
>-|TRBV20-1|TRBJ1-1|-
CSATNQGGGTEAFF
TGCAGTGCTACGAACCAGGGAGGGGGCACTGAAGCTTTCTTT